These 9 T cell receptor beta chains originate from one sample sequenced in a study of shared clonotypes between healthy human individuals. CD45RO-negative, CCR7-positively selected cells formed the naive CD8 fraction, excluding terminally differentiated effector memory CD45RA+ cells. Sequencing used immunoSEQ multiplex PCR; TCRdb keeps in-frame clones, though not all of them. The data show about 2 million clones, about 95% seen once. The sequenced material came from naive CD8+ T cells sorted from blood. The receptors originated from a man aged 18 to 29 in good health.

The gene calls are TRBV28 and TRBJ2-5; TRBD2 matches at 11 bases. Per the germline V gene, CDR1 is MDHEN and CDR2 is SYDVKM. The CDR3 runs to 18 residues. V shed 1 base and J 2 bases; nucleotides not matched to a gene: 9. Here the CDR3 DNA reads TGTGCCAGCAGTTTATTACTCTCGGGACTAGCGGTGCAAGAGACCCAGTACTTC. Translated: CASSLLLSGLAVQETQYF.

The chain combines TRBV27 with TRBJ2-1; D uncertain. This CDR3 has 14 amino acids. CDR1 is MNHEY, CDR2 SMNVEV, per germline (reference sequence). Between the trimmed V and J ends, which lost 3 bases and 3 bases, there was a span of 9 bases. The CDR3 nucleotides are TGTGCCAGCAGTTTTGGCGGAGACTACAATGAGCAGTTCTTC. It specifies CASSFGGDYNEQFF.

Of note for this clone: Other DNA variants within this sample encode the same CDR3. The CDR3 nucleotides are TGTGCCAGCAGCGTCCGGGACAGCTCCTACGAGCAGTACTTC. It translates to CASSVRDSSYEQYF. V and J are TRBV6-1 and TRBJ2-7, with TRBD1 matching 7 bases. This CDR3 spans 14 amino acids. Germline-derived CDR1 and CDR2 are MNHNS and SASEGT. V dropped 6 bases and J dropped 0; count of bases not matched to a gene: 5.

CDR3 DNA: TGTGCCAGCAGCTTCCCTGAGCGGGCAGATACGCAGTATTTT. Amino acids: CASSFPERADTQYF. V usage is TRBV7-9 and J usage is TRBJ2-3; D may be TRBD2 (6 bases). Germline V gene sequence: CDR1 SEHNR, CDR2 FQNEAQ (reference sequence). Deletions cut 3 bases from V and 4 bases from J, with 11 bases between. CDR3 length equals 14 residues.

V usage is TRBV13 and J usage is TRBJ2-3; 7 bases line up with TRBD1. Trimming at V came to 4 bases and at J to 4 bases, leaving 5 bases not matched to a gene. The CDR3 has 14 residues. Germline V gene data show CDR1 as PRHDT and CDR2 as FYEKMQ (reference sequence). CDR3 sequence: CASSSEQGSDTQYF. CDR3 nucleotide sequence: TGTGCCAGCAGCTCAGAACAGGGGTCAGATACGCAGTATTTT.

This sequence joins TRBV7-8 and TRBJ1-4, with a tentative D call TRBD1 (5 bases). Germline CDR1 and CDR2: SGHVS and FQNEAQ. Trimming removed 1 base from V and 8 bases from J, with 17 bases in between. The CDR3 is 16 residues long. The CDR3 loop is CASSLELEGLGEKLFF. CDR3 in DNA: TGTGCCAGCAGCTTAGAGCTGGAGGGACTAGGGGAAAAACTGTTTTTT.

The V call is TRBV5-1, the J call TRBJ2-2; 10 bases agree with TRBD2. V shed 7 bases, J shed 6 bases, and the junction held 9 bases outside the gene matches. The length of the CDR3 is 15 residues. The germline V gene has CDR1 SGHRS and CDR2 YFSETQ. In nucleotides, the CDR3 is TGCGCCAGCGGAGATAGCGGGAGGTTGGCCGGGGAGCTGTTTTTT. This gives the protein CASGDSGRLAGELFF.

Concerning this clone: At the DNA level, this CDR3 is encoded by other sequences in the same sample as well. V gene TRBV27 combines with J gene TRBJ1-1; D gene uncertain. V was pared by 3 bases and J by 1 base, with 9 bases between. CDR1 is MNHEY, CDR2 SMNVEV, per germline (reference sequence). CDR3 size: 14 residues. As DNA, the CDR3 is TGTGCCAGCAGTTTGAATAGAGCGAACACTGAAGCTTTCTTT. Translation: CASSLNRANTEAFF.

This sequence joins TRBV29-1 and TRBJ1-1, with no clear D. The germline CDR1 and CDR2 sequences are SQVTM and ANQGSEA. The CDR3 covers 11 residues. V lost 0 bases and J 6 bases, leaving 5 bases between the germline ends. CDR3 loop: CSVEEGPEAFF. CDR3 in DNA: TGCAGCGTTGAAGAAGGGCCTGAAGCTTTCTTT.